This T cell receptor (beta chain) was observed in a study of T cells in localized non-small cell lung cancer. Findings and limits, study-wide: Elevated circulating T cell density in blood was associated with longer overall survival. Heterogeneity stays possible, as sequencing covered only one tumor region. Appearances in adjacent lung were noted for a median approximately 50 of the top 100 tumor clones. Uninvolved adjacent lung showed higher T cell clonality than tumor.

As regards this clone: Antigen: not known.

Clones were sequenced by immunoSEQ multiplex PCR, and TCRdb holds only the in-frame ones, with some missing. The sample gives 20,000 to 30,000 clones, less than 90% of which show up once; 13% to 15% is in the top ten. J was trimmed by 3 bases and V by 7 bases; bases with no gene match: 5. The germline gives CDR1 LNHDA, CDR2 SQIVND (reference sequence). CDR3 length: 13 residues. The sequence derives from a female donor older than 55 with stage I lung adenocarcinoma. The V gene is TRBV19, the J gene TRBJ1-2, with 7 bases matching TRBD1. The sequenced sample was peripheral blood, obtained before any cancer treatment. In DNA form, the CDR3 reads TGTGCCAGTACTCGGGACAGAGACTATGGCTACACCTTC. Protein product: CASTRDRDYGYTF.